This T cell receptor (beta chain) was obtained from a study of blood T cell repertoires in COVID-19. Study-wide context: The United States, Italy and Spain were the sources of the acute and convalescent COVID-19 samples.

As handled by the study authors: Amplifying reference gene primers gave estimates of nucleated cell counts. The method was immunoSEQ multiplex PCR; TCRdb's version includes in-frame clones alone and lacks a portion of them. D and trimming come from the DNA, and the V and J calls and clone size come from that table. The sample contains about 80,000 clones, over 75% of which appear only once. The CDR3 is 14 residues long. V shed 1 base, J shed 3 bases, and the junction held 2 bases outside the gene matches. Germline V lookup: CDR1 LGHNA, CDR2 YNFKEQ. This chain uses TRBV4-2 with TRBJ1-2; 7 nucleotides agree with TRBD1. This TCR came from a man at least 80 years old with acute or convalescent COVID-19. Sequencing was done on a sample of peripheral blood. CDR3 residues: CASSQAQGDYGYTF. CDR3 bases: TGTGCCAGCAGCCAAGCGCAGGGGGACTATGGCTACACCTTC.